The TCR beta chain described here comes from a study of blood T cell repertoires in COVID-19. The repertoire was sequenced with immunoSEQ multiplex PCR; TCRdb's copy has only in-frame clones and lacks some. The sample has under 150,000 clones; around 80% are singletons. On this clone itself: The same CDR3 also results from other DNA sequences found in this sample.

Looked up from germline, CDR1 is KGHSH and CDR2 is LQKENI. This CDR3 contains 14 residues. Losses at the gene ends were 3 bases for V and 5 bases for J; bases not matched to a gene: 1. Material for sequencing was peripheral blood. This clonotype was sampled from a man aged 65-85 years with active or convalescent COVID-19. The rearrangement links TRBV18 to TRBJ1-5; 10 bases align to TRBD1. The CDR3 coding sequence is TGTGCCAGCTCACCGGACAGGGGGTATCAGCCCCAGCATTTT. Amino acid sequence: CASSPDRGYQPQHF.